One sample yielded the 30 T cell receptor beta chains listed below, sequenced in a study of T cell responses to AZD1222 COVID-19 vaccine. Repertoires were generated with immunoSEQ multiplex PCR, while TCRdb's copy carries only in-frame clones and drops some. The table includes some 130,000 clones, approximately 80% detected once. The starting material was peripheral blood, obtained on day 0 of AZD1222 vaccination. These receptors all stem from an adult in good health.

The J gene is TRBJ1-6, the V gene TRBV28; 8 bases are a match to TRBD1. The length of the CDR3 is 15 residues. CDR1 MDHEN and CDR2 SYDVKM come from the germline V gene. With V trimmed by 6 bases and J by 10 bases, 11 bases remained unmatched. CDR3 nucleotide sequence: TGTGCCAGCAGACTCCCGACAGGGGATAGGTCACCCCTCCACTTT. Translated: CASRLPTGDRSPLHF.

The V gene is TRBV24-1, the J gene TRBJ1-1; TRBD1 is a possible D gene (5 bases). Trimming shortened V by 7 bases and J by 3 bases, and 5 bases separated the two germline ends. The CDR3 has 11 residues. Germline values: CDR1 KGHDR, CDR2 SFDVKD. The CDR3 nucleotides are TGTGCCACCAGAGGGGACACTGAAGCTTTCTTT. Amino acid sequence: CATRGDTEAFF.

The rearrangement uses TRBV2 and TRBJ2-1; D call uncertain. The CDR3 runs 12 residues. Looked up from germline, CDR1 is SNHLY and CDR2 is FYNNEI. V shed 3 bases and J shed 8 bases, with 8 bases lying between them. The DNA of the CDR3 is TGTGCCAGCAGTGATTACACCCATGAGCAGTTCTTC. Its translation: CASSDYTHEQFF.

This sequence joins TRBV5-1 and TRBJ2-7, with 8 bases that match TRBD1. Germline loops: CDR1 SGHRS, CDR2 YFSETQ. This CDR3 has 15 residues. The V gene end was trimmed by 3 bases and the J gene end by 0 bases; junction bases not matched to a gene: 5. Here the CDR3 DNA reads TGCGCCAGCAGCTCCCAGGGGGCACACTCCTACGAGCAGTACTTC. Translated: CASSSQGAHSYEQYF.

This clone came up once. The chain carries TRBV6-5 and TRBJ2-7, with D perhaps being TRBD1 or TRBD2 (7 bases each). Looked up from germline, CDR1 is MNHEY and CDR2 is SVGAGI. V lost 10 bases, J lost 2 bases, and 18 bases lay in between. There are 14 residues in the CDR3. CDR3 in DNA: TGTGCCACCAGGGGGGGCCTGGGGGCCTACGAGCAGTACTTC. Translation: CATRGGLGAYEQYF.

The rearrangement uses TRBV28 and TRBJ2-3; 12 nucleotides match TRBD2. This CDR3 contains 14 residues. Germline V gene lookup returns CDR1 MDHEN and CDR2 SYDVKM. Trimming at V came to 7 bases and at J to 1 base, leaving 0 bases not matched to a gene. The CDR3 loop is CASTSGGGTDTQYF. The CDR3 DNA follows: TGTGCCAGCACTAGCGGGGGGGGCACAGATACGCAGTATTTT. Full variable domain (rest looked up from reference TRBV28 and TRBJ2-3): DVKVTQSSRYLVKRTGEKVFLECVQDMDHENMFWYRQDPGLGLRLIYFSYDVKMKEKGDIPEGYSVSREKKERFSLILESASTNQTSMYLCASTSGGGTDTQYFGPGTRLTVL.

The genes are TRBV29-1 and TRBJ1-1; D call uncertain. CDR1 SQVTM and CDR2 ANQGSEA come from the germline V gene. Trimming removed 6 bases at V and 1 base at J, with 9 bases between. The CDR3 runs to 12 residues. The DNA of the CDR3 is TGCAGCGTACGATTACAGAACACTGAAGCTTTCTTT. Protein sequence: CSVRLQNTEAFF. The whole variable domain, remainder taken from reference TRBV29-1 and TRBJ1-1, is SAVISQKPSRDICQRGTSLTIQCQVDSQVTMMFWYRQQPGQSLTLIATANQGSEATYESGFVIDKFPISRPNLTFSTLTVSNMSPEDSSIYLCSVRLQNTEAFFGQGTRLTVV.

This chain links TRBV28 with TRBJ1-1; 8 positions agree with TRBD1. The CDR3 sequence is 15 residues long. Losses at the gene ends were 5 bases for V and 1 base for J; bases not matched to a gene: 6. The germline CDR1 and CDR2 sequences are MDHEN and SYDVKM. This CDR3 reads CASSRLDRGNTEAFF. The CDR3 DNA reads TGTGCCAGCAGTCGCCTAGACAGGGGGAACACTGAAGCTTTCTTT.

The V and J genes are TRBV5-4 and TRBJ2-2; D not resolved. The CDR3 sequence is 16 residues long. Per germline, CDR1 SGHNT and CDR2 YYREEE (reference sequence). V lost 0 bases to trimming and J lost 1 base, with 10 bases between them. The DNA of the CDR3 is TGTGCCAGCAGCTTGGGGGGTACAAGGAACACCGGGGAGCTGTTTTTT. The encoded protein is CASSLGGTRNTGELFF.

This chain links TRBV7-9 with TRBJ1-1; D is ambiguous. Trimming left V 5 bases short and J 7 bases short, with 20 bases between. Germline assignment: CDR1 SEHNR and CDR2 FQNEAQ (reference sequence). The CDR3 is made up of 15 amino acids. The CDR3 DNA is TGTGCCAGCAGCCCCCCAATTTCGGTATTTGGTGAAGCTTTCTTT. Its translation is CASSPPISVFGEAFF.

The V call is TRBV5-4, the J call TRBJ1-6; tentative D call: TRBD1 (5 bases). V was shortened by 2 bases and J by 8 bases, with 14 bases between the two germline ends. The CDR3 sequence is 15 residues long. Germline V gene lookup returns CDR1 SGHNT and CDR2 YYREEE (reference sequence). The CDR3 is CASSFQGALYSPLHF. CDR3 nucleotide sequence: TGTGCCAGCAGCTTTCAGGGTGCCTTGTATTCACCCCTCCACTTT. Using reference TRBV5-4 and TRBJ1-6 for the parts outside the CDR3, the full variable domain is ETGVTQSPTHLIKTRGQQVTLRCSSQSGHNTVSWYQQALGQGPQFIFQYYREEENGRGNFPPRFSGLQFPNYSSELNVNALELDDSALYLCASSFQGALYSPLHFGNGTRLTVT.

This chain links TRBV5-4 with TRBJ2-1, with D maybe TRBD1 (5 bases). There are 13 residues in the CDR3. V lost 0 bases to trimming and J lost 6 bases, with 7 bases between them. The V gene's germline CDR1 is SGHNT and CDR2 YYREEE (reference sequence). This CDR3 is CASSLAQGNEQFF. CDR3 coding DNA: TGTGCCAGCAGCTTGGCGCAGGGCAATGAGCAGTTCTTC. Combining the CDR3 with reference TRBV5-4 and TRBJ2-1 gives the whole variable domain ETGVTQSPTHLIKTRGQQVTLRCSSQSGHNTVSWYQQALGQGPQFIFQYYREEENGRGNFPPRFSGLQFPNYSSELNVNALELDDSALYLCASSLAQGNEQFFGPGTRLTVL.

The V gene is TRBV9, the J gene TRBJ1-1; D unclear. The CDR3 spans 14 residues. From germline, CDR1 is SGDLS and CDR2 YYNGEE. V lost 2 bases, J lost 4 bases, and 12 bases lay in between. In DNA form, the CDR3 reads TGTGCCAGCAGCGTTGTAAATAGGGCCACTGAAGCTTTCTTT. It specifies CASSVVNRATEAFF.

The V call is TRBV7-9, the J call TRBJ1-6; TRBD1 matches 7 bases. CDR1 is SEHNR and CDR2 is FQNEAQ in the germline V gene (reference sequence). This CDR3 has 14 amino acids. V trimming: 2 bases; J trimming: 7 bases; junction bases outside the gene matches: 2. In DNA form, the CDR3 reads TGTGCCAGCAGCTTACCAGGGGGGAATTCACCCCTCCACTTT. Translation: CASSLPGGNSPLHF.

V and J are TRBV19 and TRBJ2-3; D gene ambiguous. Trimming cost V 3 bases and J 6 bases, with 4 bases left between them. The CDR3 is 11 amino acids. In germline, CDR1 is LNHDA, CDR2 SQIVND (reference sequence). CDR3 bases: TGTGCCAGTAGTATCGGGGATACGCAGTATTTT. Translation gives CASSIGDTQYF.

The CDR3 is CASSTLAGEQETQYF. CDR3 DNA sequence: TGTGCCAGCAGTACCTTAGCGGGTGAACAAGAGACCCAGTACTTC. The V call is TRBV3-1 (or the pseudogene TRBV3-2), the J call TRBJ2-5, with 7 positions matching TRBD2. CDR1 is LGHDT, CDR2 YNNKEL, per germline (reference sequence). CDR3 length: 15 amino acids. V trimming: 6 bases; J trimming: 2 bases; junction bases outside the gene matches: 9.

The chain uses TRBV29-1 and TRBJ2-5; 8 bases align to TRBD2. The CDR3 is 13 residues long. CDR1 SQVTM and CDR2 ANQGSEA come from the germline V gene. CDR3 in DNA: TGCAGTGCACGGGGGGGGTTGGGAGAGACCCAGTACTTC. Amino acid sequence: CSARGGLGETQYF. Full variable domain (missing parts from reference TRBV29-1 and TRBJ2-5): SAVISQKPSRDICQRGTSLTIQCQVDSQVTMMFWYRQQPGQSLTLIATANQGSEATYESGFVIDKFPISRPNLTFSTLTVSNMSPEDSSIYLCSARGGLGETQYFGPGTRLLVL.

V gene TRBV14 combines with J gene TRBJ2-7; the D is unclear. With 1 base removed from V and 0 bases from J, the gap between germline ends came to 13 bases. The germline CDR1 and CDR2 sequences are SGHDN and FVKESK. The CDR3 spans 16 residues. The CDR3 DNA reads TGTGCCAGCAGCCAAGCAACAACAAGGAACTCCTACGAGCAGTACTTC. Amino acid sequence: CASSQATTRNSYEQYF.

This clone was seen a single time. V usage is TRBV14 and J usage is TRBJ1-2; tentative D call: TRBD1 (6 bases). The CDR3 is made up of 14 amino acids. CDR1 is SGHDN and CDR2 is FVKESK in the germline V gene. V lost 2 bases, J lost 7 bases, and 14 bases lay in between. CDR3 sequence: CASSQKQGLGGYTF. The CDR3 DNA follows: TGTGCCAGCAGCCAAAAGCAGGGGCTTGGTGGCTACACCTTC.

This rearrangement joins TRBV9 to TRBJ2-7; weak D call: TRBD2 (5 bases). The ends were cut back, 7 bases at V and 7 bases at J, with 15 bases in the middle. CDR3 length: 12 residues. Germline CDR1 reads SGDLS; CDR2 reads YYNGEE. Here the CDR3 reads CASGGEGGEQYF. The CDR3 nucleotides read TGTGCCAGCGGAGGAGAGGGTGGAGAGCAGTACTTC.

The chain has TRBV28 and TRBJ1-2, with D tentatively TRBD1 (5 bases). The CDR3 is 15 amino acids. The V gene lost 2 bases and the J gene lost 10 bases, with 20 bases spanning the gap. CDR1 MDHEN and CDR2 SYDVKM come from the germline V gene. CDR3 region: CASSLHQGVGNLYTF. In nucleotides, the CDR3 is TGTGCCAGCAGTTTACACCAGGGAGTGGGAAATCTCTACACCTTC.

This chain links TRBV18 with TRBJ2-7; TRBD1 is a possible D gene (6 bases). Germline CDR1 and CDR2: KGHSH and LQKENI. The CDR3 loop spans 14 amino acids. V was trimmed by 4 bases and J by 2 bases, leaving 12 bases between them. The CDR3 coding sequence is TGTGCCAGCTCACAACTCGGACAGCCCTACGAGCAGTACTTC. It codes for CASSQLGQPYEQYF.

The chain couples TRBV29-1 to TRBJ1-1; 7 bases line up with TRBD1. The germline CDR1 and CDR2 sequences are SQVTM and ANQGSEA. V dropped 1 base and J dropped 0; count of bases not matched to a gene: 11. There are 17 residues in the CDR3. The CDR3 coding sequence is TGCAGCGTTGAAGGGCTACAGGGGCACAATTTGAACACTGAAGCTTTCTTT. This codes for CSVEGLQGHNLNTEAFF.

This CDR3 reads CASSFNTGELFF. The CDR3 DNA follows: TGTGCCAGCAGCTTTAACACCGGGGAGCTGTTTTTT. The chain combines TRBV27 with TRBJ2-2; D ambiguous. This CDR3 has 12 residues. With 6 bases removed from V and 2 bases from J, the gap between germline ends came to 4 bases. The germline V gene has CDR1 MNHEY and CDR2 SMNVEV (reference sequence).

The CDR3: CASSSSGVAYEQYF. The CDR3 DNA follows: TGTGCCAGCAGTTCATCCGGGGTCGCCTACGAGCAGTACTTC. The V gene is TRBV6-5, the J gene TRBJ2-7; tentative D call: TRBD2 (5 bases). Germline V lookup: CDR1 MNHEY, CDR2 SVGAGI. The CDR3 sequence is 14 residues long. V gave up 4 bases and J gave up 2 bases, with 12 bases separating them.

The CDR3 region is CASSLGGSDSGNTIYF. CDR3 DNA sequence: TGTGCCAGCAGCCTAGGTGGGTCCGACTCTGGAAACACCATATATTTT. The chain recombines TRBV7-6 with TRBJ1-3; no reliable D call. Trimming left V 5 bases short and J 0 bases short, with 14 bases between. Germline lookup yields CDR1 SGHVS and CDR2 FNYEAQ. This CDR3 has 16 residues.

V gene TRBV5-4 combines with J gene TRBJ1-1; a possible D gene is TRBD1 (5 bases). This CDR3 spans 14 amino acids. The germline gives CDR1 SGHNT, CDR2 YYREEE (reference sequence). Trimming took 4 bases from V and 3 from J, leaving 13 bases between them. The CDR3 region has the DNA TGTGCCAGCAGCCTTGAGGAGGGGTACACTGAAGCTTTCTTT. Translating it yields CASSLEEGYTEAFF.

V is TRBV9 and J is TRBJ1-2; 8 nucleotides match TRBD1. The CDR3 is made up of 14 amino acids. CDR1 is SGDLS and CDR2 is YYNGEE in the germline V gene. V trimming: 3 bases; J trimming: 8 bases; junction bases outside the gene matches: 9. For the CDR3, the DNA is TGTGCCAGCAGCGCCGACAGGGGATTAGGGGGCTACACCTTC. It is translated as CASSADRGLGGYTF.

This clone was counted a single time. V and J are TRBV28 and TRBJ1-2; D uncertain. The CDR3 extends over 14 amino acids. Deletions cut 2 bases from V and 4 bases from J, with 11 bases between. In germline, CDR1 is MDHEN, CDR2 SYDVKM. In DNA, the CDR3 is TGTGCCAGCAGTTTAGTCCGGGGTGGCTATGGCTACACCTTC. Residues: CASSLVRGGYGYTF.

The CDR3, as DNA: TGTGCCAGCAGCCAACCCGAGCGGGAAAAACTGTTTTTT. It encodes CASSQPEREKLFF. V usage is TRBV3-1 (or the pseudogene TRBV3-2) and J usage is TRBJ1-4; D gene unclear. The CDR3 runs to 13 residues. CDR1 is LGHDT and CDR2 is YNNKEL in the germline V gene (reference sequence). Trimming removed 2 bases at V and 8 bases at J, with 9 bases between.